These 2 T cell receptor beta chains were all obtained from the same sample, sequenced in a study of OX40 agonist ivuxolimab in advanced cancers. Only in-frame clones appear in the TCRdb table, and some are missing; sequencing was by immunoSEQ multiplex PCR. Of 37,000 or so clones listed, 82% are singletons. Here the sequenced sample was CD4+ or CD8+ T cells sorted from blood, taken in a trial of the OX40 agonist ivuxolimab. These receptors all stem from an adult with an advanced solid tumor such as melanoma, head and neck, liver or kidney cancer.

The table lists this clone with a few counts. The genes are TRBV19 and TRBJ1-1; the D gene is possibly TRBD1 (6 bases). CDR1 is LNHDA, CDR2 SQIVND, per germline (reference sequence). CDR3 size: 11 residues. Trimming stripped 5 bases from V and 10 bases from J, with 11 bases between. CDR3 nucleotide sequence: TGTGCCAGTAGTGAAAGGACAGTAGCTTTCTTT. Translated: CASSERTVAFF.

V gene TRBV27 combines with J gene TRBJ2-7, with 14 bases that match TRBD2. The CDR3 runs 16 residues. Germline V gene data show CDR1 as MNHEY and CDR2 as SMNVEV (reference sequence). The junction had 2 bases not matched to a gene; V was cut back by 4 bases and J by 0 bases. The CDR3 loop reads CASSSGLAGASYEQYF. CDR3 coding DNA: TGTGCCAGCAGTTCGGGACTAGCGGGGGCCTCCTACGAGCAGTACTTC.